Shown below are 14 T cell receptor beta chains from a single sample sequenced in a study of CD8 T cells in Susac syndrome. When the RNA was reverse transcribed, random hexamers were used with an input of about 0.5 to 1 ug. Via MiXCR, TCRdb re-called the immunoSEQ multiplex PCR reads, giving one row per CDR3 protein. The table lists some 130,000 distinct CDR3 sequences, 95% of them singletons, with about 0.18% in the top ten. Sample: CD8+ T cells from PBMCs. These receptors were taken from a human donor with Susac syndrome.

The V call is TRBV9, the J call TRBJ2-7, with 11 positions matching TRBD1. This CDR3 contains 13 residues. The germline V gene has CDR1 SGDLS and CDR2 YYNGEE. V shed 5 bases and J 6 bases; nucleotides not matched to a gene: 4. The CDR3 DNA is TGTGCCAGCAGTGCCGGGACAGGGGGCGAGCAGTACTTC. It is translated as CASSAGTGGEQYF.

The chain couples TRBV27 to TRBJ1-5; no definite D call. The V end was cut by 2 bases, the J end by 1 base, with 9 bases between. Per the germline V gene, CDR1 is MNHEY and CDR2 is SMNVEV (reference sequence). The CDR3 runs to 15 residues. Written as DNA, the CDR3 is TGTGCCAGCAGTTTAATTAGAGCGAGCAATCAGCCCCAGCATTTT. This translates into CASSLIRASNQPQHF.

Details on this clonotype: A read error may produce the germline difference seen at one junction end. The chain is built from TRBV27 and TRBJ2-5; TRBD2 matches at 10 bases. The germline V gene has CDR1 MNHEY and CDR2 SMNVEV (reference sequence). The CDR3 runs to 15 residues. CDR3 loop: CASTLAGGGGETQYF. The CDR3 coding sequence is TGTGCCAGCACTTTAGCGGGAGGTGGTGGAGAGACCCAGTACTTC.

The chain uses TRBV7-9 and TRBJ2-1, with TRBD1 identical over 9 bases. Trimming cost V 5 bases and J 7 bases; bases outside gene matches: 12. Germline values: CDR1 SEHNR, CDR2 FQNEAQ (reference sequence). This CDR3 region has 16 residues. CDR3 region: CASSTLDRGLENEQFF. CDR3 DNA sequence: TGTGCCAGCAGCACCCTAGACAGGGGGTTAGAGAATGAGCAGTTCTTC.

This chain links TRBV29-1 with TRBJ2-1; no clear D. Germline CDR1 is SQVTM and CDR2 is ANQGSEA. The CDR3 spans 14 residues. Trimming took off 7 bases at V and 0 bases at J, with 13 bases between the two ends. The DNA of the CDR3 is TGCAGCGCCTACCACACGGACTCCTACAATGAGCAGTTCTTC. It is translated as CSAYHTDSYNEQFF.

The chain employs TRBV5-1 and TRBJ1-1; possibly TRBD1 for D (5 bases). Trimming removed 6 bases from V and 0 bases from J, with 12 bases in between. The CDR3 contains 14 residues. Germline CDR1 is SGHRS and CDR2 is YFSETQ. CDR3 loop: CASNPRGMNTEAFF. CDR3 in DNA: TGCGCCAGCAACCCTCGGGGCATGAACACTGAAGCTTTCTTT. The full variable domain, in which reference TRBV5-1 and TRBJ1-1 provide the parts outside the CDR3, is KAGVTQTPRYLIKTRGQQVTLSCSPISGHRSVSWYQQTPGQGLQFLFEYFSETQRNKGNFPGRFSGRQFSNSRSEMNVSTLELGDSALYLCASNPRGMNTEAFFGQGTRLTVV.

For the CDR3, the DNA is TGTGCCAGCAGTTACTCGAGTCGCGGGACTGCCACCTACGAGCAGTACTTC. This sequence encodes CASSYSSRGTATYEQYF. The chain is built from TRBV6-7 and TRBJ2-7, with D possibly matching TRBD2 (6 bases). TRBV6-7 is reported as an ORF; its role is uncertain. V shed 0 bases and J shed 2 bases, with 17 bases lying between them. The CDR3 sequence is 17 residues long.

CDR3 in DNA: TGTGCCAGCAGCCGCCGCATGGCGGGGGGTTCTGGAAACACCATATATTTT. The encoded protein is CASSRRMAGGSGNTIYF. The chain has TRBV9 and TRBJ1-3, with D perhaps matching TRBD1 (5 bases). The CDR3 extends over 17 amino acids. Trimming shortened V by 4 bases and J by 1 base, and 18 bases separated the two germline ends. Germline V gene lookup returns CDR1 SGDLS and CDR2 YYNGEE.

The chain uses TRBV12-3 or TRBV12-4 and TRBJ2-2; D gene uncertain. V was cut by 6 bases and J by 3 bases, with 11 bases left in between. The CDR3 extends over 14 amino acids. CDR3 protein: CASSLPGDTGELFF. The CDR3 DNA reads as TGTGCCAGCAGCCTCCCCGGAGACACCGGGGAGCTGTTTTTT.

The chain recombines TRBV12-3 or TRBV12-4 with TRBJ2-1; 9 nucleotides agree with TRBD1. The CDR3 is 15 residues long. The V gene end was trimmed by 4 bases and the J gene end by 6 bases; junction bases not matched to a gene: 7. CDR3 coding DNA: TGTGCCAGCAGTTCCTCCTGGACAGGGGTCAATGAGCAGTTCTTC. It translates to CASSSSWTGVNEQFF.

This chain uses TRBV12-3 or TRBV12-4 with TRBJ2-7, with TRBD1 identical over 7 bases. Trimming cost V 6 bases and J 9 bases; bases outside gene matches: 14. This CDR3 has 14 amino acids. The CDR3 is CASSPIHRGEVQYF. CDR3 DNA: TGTGCCAGCAGCCCCATCCACAGGGGAGAAGTGCAGTACTTC.

This sequence joins TRBV7-9 and TRBJ2-1; 8 positions match TRBD2. In germline, CDR1 is SEHNR, CDR2 FQNEAQ (reference sequence). Trimming removed 4 bases from V and 7 bases from J; junction bases left unmatched: 3. The length of the CDR3 is 13 residues. The CDR3 DNA reads TGTGCCAGCAGCTCGGGGGGGTTAAATGAGCAGTTCTTC. Protein: CASSSGGLNEQFF.

The chain employs TRBV7-2 and TRBJ1-1; D may be TRBD1 (6 bases). The CDR3 is 16 residues long. The V gene's germline CDR1 is SGHTA and CDR2 FQGNSA. V gave up 3 bases and J gave up 0 bases, with 14 bases separating them. CDR3 nucleotide sequence: TGTGCCAGCAGCTTTTGGACAGTCTCTTTGAACACTGAAGCTTTCTTT. Protein product: CASSFWTVSLNTEAFF.

The chain joins TRBV6-6 to TRBJ2-1, with TRBD1 as a possible D gene (6 bases). Germline loops: CDR1 MNHNY, CDR2 SVGAGI (reference sequence). The CDR3 is 13 amino acids. V dropped 5 bases and J dropped 16 bases, with 21 bases sitting between them. The CDR3 region is CASSQAGTPGSFF. CDR3 bases: TGTGCCAGCAGTCAGGCCGGGACACCCGGCAGTTTCTTC.